Sequencing of this T cell receptor (beta chain) was carried out in a study of cytomegalovirus exposure and HLA in healthy donors. Points from the study as a whole: Information on immune exposure was restricted to one variable (CMV serostatus).

Per germline, CDR1 SGHVS and CDR2 FQNEAQ. This CDR3 has 12 residues. Between the trimmed V and J ends, which lost 3 bases and 6 bases, there was a span of 9 bases. Researchers ran the PCR with 60 Vbeta and 13 Jbeta primers. Generated by immunoSEQ multiplex PCR, the TCRdb table keeps only in-frame clones and is missing some. The data contain a few hundred thousand clones, 75% to 85% of them singletons. Points on this clone: Its specificity is not known.

The TCR sequence derives from a woman in her fifties or sixties in good health and CMV-seropositive. V usage is TRBV7-8 and J usage is TRBJ2-7; D is perhaps TRBD1 (7 bases). The sequencing sample was made of PBMCs. Here the CDR3 DNA reads TGTGCCAGCAGCTTCCAGGGGGGCGAGCAGTACTTC. As protein: CASSFQGGEQYF.